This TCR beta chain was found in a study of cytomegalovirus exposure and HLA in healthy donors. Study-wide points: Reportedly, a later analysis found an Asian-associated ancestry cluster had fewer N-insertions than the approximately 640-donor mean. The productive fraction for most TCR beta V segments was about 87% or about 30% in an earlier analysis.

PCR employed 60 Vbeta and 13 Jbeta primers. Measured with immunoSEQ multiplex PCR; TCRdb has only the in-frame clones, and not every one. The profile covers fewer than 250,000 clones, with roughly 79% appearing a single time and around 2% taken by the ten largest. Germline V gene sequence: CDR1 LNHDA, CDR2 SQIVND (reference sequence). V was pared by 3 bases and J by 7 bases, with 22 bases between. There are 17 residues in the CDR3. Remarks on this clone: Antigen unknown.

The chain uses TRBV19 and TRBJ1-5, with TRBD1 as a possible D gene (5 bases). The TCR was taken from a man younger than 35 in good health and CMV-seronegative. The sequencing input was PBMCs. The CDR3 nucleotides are TGTGCCAGTAGTATGGCCCGCGGGGCCCGGGCGGGCCAGCCCCAGCATTTT. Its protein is CASSMARGARAGQPQHF.